These 9 T cell receptor beta chains share one sample of origin, sequenced in a study of radiotherapy plus CTLA-4 blockade in lung cancer. Method: immunoSEQ multiplex PCR; TCRdb's copy keeps in-frame clones and lacks some. The table records about 80,000 clones, roughly 80% of them present only once. Sample: peripheral blood, taken from a patient treated with radiotherapy plus ipilimumab. The receptors come from a human donor with non-small cell lung cancer who had stable disease on radiotherapy plus ipilimumab.

The chain employs TRBV28 and TRBJ2-2; D is unclear. The germline V gene has CDR1 MDHEN and CDR2 SYDVKM. V lost 5 bases to trimming and J lost 4 bases, with 20 bases between them. This CDR3 contains 17 residues. This chain's CDR3 is CASSEVVRPLSTGELFF. CDR3 in DNA: TGTGCCAGCAGTGAAGTAGTCCGGCCCCTAAGCACCGGGGAGCTGTTTTTT.

Of note for this clone: The same CDR3 arises from other DNA sequences in this sample as well. This rearrangement joins TRBV6-1 to TRBJ1-2; D is unresolved. There are 15 residues in the CDR3. Germline CDR1 MNHNS, CDR2 SASEGT. Deletions cut 1 base from V and 0 bases from J, with 9 bases between. The CDR3: CASSEESGPNYGYTF. The CDR3 DNA is TGTGCCAGCAGTGAAGAGTCAGGTCCTAACTATGGCTACACCTTC.

Here the CDR3 DNA reads TGTGCCAGCAGCCAAGTCAGTTATAATTCACCCCTCCACTTT. Translating gives CASSQVSYNSPLHF. This chain links TRBV14 with TRBJ1-6, with D hard to call. The germline V gene has CDR1 SGHDN and CDR2 FVKESK. Trimming pared 1 base from V and 4 bases from J, leaving 5 bases between. The CDR3 spans 14 residues.

The chain couples TRBV7-2 to TRBJ2-5; TRBD1 matches at 8 bases. V lost 5 bases and J lost 4; bases outside the gene matches: 3. This CDR3 spans 13 amino acids. The germline CDR1 and CDR2 sequences are SGHTA and FQGNSA. DNA for the CDR3: TGTGCCAGCAGCCGTGACAGGGGAGAGACCCAGTACTTC. Protein: CASSRDRGETQYF. Based on the CDR3 plus reference TRBV7-2 and TRBJ2-5, the full variable domain is GAGVSQSPSNKVTEKGKDVELRCDPISGHTALYWYRQSLGQGLEFLIYFQGNSAPDKSGLPSDRFSAERTGGSVSTLTIQRTQQEDSAVYLCASSRDRGETQYFGPGTRLLVL.

The rearrangement uses TRBV2 and TRBJ1-2, with TRBD1 matching 9 bases. The CDR3 totals 13 residues. Germline V gene lookup returns CDR1 SNHLY and CDR2 FYNNEI. Losses at the gene ends were 10 bases for V and 4 bases for J; bases not matched to a gene: 7. The CDR3 DNA reads as TGTGCCACACAGGGGGCGCCGGTCTATGGCTACACCTTC. It encodes CATQGAPVYGYTF.

This chain connects TRBV10-3 to TRBJ1-1; TRBD1 is a possible D gene (6 bases). The CDR3 runs to 15 residues. Looked up from germline, CDR1 is ENHRY and CDR2 is SYGVKD. V dropped 6 bases and J dropped 5 bases, with 19 bases sitting between them. CDR3 nucleotides: TGTGCCATCAGCCTCGGACAGCCCGGGGAGACTGAAGCTTTCTTT. Encoded protein: CAISLGQPGETEAFF.

The chain is built from TRBV28 and TRBJ1-2; D uncertain. Trimming left V 1 base short and J 4 bases short, with 10 bases between. This CDR3 has 14 amino acids. Germline V gene sequence: CDR1 MDHEN, CDR2 SYDVKM. CDR3 amino acids: CASSLFSGRYGYTF. CDR3 sequence (DNA): TGTGCCAGCAGTTTATTCTCAGGCCGCTATGGCTACACCTTC.

This chain links TRBV5-6 with TRBJ2-1, with 7 nucleotides matching TRBD1. The J segment lost 7 bases and the V segment lost 3 bases, leaving 13 bases of the junction unmatched. The length of the CDR3 is 16 residues. The germline gives CDR1 SGHDT, CDR2 YYEEEE. CDR3 sequence reads: CASSSGQGVIRNEQFF. Written as DNA, the CDR3 is TGTGCCAGCAGCTCAGGCCAGGGGGTCATAAGGAATGAGCAGTTCTTC.

This clone was detected only a few times. The same CDR3 can be traced to other DNA sequences in this sample. The chain employs TRBV19 and TRBJ1-1; 7 bases match TRBD1. The CDR3 extends over 13 amino acids. The J segment lost 5 bases and the V segment lost 6 bases, leaving 6 bases of the junction unmatched. Germline CDR1 is LNHDA and CDR2 is SQIVND (reference sequence). The CDR3 here is CASSPTGWTEAFF. In DNA form, the CDR3 reads TGTGCCAGTAGCCCGACAGGGTGGACTGAAGCTTTCTTT.